What follows are 8 T cell receptor beta chains derived from one specimen sequenced in a study of PD-1 blockade in classical Hodgkin lymphoma. Sequenced by immunoSEQ multiplex PCR; TCRdb stores in-frame clones only, minus some. This repertoire shows approximately 18,000 clones, 76% found once; its top ten account for roughly 40%. Specified time point: cycle 4 day 1 (C4D1), after 6 weeks of nivolumab. Each and every patient relapsed after autologous stem cell transplantation, and patients got differing brentuximab vedotin exposure. The sequenced sample was peripheral blood mononuclear cells (PBMCs), obtained before the fourth cycle of nivolumab. The receptors stem from a human donor with classical Hodgkin lymphoma.

This chain uses TRBV6-1 with TRBJ2-7; D gene uncertain. The CDR3 runs to 11 residues. Trimming left V 5 bases short and J 6 bases short, with 8 bases between. The germline V gene encodes CDR1 MNHNS and CDR2 SASEGT. CDR3: CASSYISEQYF. Here the CDR3 DNA reads TGTGCCAGCAGTTATATCTCCGAGCAGTACTTC.

The CDR3 reads CASSPLDVIYGYTF. CDR3 DNA: TGTGCCAGCTCACCATTAGACGTAATCTATGGCTACACCTTC. The chain recombines TRBV18 with TRBJ1-2; D is uncertain. Germline lookup yields CDR1 KGHSH and CDR2 LQKENI. CDR3 length equals 14 residues. Trimming removed 2 bases from V and 4 bases from J, with 11 bases in between.

The V call is TRBV2, the J call TRBJ1-4; no reliable D call. CDR3 length equals 13 residues. Trimming removed 8 bases from V and 3 bases from J, with 10 bases in between. In germline, CDR1 is SNHLY, CDR2 FYNNEI. The CDR3 DNA reads TGTGCCAGCCGAGGCAGTTCTAATGAAAAACTGTTTTTT. Its translation: CASRGSSNEKLFF.

V and J are TRBV5-5 and TRBJ1-2; TRBD1 might be the D (6 bases). With 4 bases removed from V and 5 bases from J, the gap between germline ends came to 21 bases. The CDR3 runs to 16 residues. The germline CDR1 and CDR2 sequences are SGHKS and YYEKEE (reference sequence). CDR3 sequence: CASSPSRDNRGYGYTF. The CDR3 DNA reads as TGTGCCAGCAGCCCCAGCCGGGACAACCGAGGGTATGGCTACACCTTC. The full variable domain, rest sourced from reference TRBV5-5 and TRBJ1-2, is DAGVTQSPTHLIKTRGQQVTLRCSPISGHKSVSWYQQVLGQGPQFIFQYYEKEERGRGNFPDRFSARQFPNYSSELNVNALLLGDSALYLCASSPSRDNRGYGYTFGSGTRLTVV.

The V call is TRBV10-1, the J call TRBJ2-1, with D unclear. Deletions cut 0 bases from V and 13 bases from J, with 13 bases between. Germline V gives CDR1 WNHNN, CDR2 SYGVQD (reference sequence). This CDR3 contains 13 residues. CDR3 nucleotides: TGCGCCAGCAGTGAGTCGGGGTCACACTCCCAGTTCTTC. This encodes CASSESGSHSQFF.

The chain joins TRBV5-1 to TRBJ2-3, with 7 positions matching TRBD1. Looked up from germline, CDR1 is SGHRS and CDR2 is YFSETQ. The CDR3 length is 14 residues. J gave up 0 bases and V 3 bases, and 1 base lay outside the gene matches. The DNA of the CDR3 is TGCGCCAGCAGCTCGGACAGGAGCACAGATACGCAGTATTTT. Protein product: CASSSDRSTDTQYF. The variable domain in full, with the rest retrieved from reference TRBV5-1 and TRBJ2-3, is KAGVTQTPRYLIKTRGQQVTLSCSPISGHRSVSWYQQTPGQGLQFLFEYFSETQRNKGNFPGRFSGRQFSNSRSEMNVSTLELGDSALYLCASSSDRSTDTQYFGPGTRLTVL.

The rearrangement uses TRBV2 and TRBJ1-5; D is unclear. Germline values: CDR1 SNHLY, CDR2 FYNNEI. This CDR3 is built from 14 residues. The ends were cut back, 2 bases at V and 8 bases at J, with 13 bases in the middle. The CDR3 nucleotides are TGTGCCAGCAGTGAACCCCAAGTGAGAAAGCCCCAGCATTTT. It is translated as CASSEPQVRKPQHF. Full variable domain (missing parts from reference TRBV2 and TRBJ1-5): EPEVTQTPSHQVTQMGQEVILRCVPISNHLYFYWYRQILGQKVEFLVSFYNNEISEKSEIFDDQFSVERPDGSNFTLKIRSTKLEDSAMYFCASSEPQVRKPQHFGDGTRLSIL.

The rearrangement links TRBV9 to TRBJ1-1; TRBD1 might be the D (6 bases). V lost 5 bases and J 2 bases, leaving 13 bases between the germline ends. The CDR3 sequence is 14 residues long. Germline V gene data show CDR1 as SGDLS and CDR2 as YYNGEE. The CDR3 sequence: CASRRGASNTEAFF. Here the CDR3 DNA reads TGTGCCAGCAGGAGGGGGGCAAGTAACACTGAAGCTTTCTTT.